This T cell receptor beta chain was profiled in a study of shared clonotypes between healthy human individuals. Deletions cut 5 bases from V and 4 bases from J, with 14 bases between. This CDR3 has 15 amino acids. Germline assignment: CDR1 MNHNY and CDR2 SVGAGI (reference sequence). Division of CD4+ cells produced a CD45RA+ naive subset and a CD45RA-negative memory subset. Researchers ran the assay at a deep level. Sequencing was performed with immunoSEQ multiplex PCR; in TCRdb, only in-frame clones are kept and a portion is missing. This sample yields over 2 million clones, of which about 95% are seen a single time; 0.1% to 0.15% belongs to the top ten.

V gene TRBV6-6 combines with J gene TRBJ2-2; D might be TRBD1 (6 bases). The material sequenced was naive CD4+ T cells sorted from blood. Subset described: CD45RA+ positively selected. This TCR came from a man aged 18 to 29 in good health. CDR3 loop: CASSRAGAGTGELFF. The CDR3 DNA sequence: TGTGCCAGCAGTAGGGCAGGGGCAGGCACCGGGGAGCTGTTTTTT.